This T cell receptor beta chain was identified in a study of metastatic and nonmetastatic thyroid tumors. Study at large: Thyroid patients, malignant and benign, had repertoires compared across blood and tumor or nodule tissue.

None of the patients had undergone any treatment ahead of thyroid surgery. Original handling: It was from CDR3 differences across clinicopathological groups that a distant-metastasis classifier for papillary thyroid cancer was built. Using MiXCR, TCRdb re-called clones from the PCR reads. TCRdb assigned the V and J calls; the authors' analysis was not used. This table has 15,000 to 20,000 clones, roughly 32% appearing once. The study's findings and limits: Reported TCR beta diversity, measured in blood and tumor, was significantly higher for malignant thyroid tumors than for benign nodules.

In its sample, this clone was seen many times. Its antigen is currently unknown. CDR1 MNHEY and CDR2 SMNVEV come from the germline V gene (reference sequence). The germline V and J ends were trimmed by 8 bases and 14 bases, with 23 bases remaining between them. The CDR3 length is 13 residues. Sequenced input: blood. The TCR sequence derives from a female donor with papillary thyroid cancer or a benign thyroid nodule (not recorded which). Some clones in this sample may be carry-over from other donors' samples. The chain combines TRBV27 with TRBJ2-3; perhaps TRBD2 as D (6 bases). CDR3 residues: CASSPMMVDYWYF. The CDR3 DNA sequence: TGTGCCAGCTCTCCGATGATGGTGGACTATTGGTATTTT.